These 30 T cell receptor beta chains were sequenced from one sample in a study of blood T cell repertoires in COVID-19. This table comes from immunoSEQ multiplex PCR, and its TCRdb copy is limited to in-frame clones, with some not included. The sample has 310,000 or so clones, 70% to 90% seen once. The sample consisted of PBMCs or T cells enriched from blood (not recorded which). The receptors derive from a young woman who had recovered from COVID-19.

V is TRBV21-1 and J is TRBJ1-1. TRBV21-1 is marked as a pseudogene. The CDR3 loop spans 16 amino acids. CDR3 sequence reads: CASSGEQGGRVPEAFF. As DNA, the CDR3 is TGTGCCAGCAGCGGGGAACAGGGAGGGAGGGTCCCTGAAGCTTTCTTT.

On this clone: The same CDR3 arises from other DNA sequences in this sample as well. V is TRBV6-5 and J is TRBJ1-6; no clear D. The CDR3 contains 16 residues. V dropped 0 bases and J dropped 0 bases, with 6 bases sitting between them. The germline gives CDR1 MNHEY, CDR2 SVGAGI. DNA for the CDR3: TGTGCCAGCAGTTACTCTGGGAGCTCCTATAATTCACCCCTCCACTTT. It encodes CASSYSGSSYNSPLHF.

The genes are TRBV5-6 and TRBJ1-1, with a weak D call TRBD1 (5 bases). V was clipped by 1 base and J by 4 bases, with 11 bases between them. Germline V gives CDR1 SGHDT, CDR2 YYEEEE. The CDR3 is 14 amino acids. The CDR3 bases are TGTGCCAGCAGCTTGTATCAGGGATTCACTGAAGCTTTCTTT. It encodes CASSLYQGFTEAFF.

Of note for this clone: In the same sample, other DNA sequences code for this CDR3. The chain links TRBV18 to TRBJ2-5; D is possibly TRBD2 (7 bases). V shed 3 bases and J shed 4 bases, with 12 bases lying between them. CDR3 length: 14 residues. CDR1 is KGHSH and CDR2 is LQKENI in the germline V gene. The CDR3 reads CASSPSGGGETQYF. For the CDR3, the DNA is TGTGCCAGCTCACCTTCGGGGGGCGGAGAGACCCAGTACTTC. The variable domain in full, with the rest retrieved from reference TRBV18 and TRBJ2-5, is NAGVMQNPRHLVRRRGQEARLRCSPMKGHSHVYWYRQLPEEGLKFMVYLQKENIIDESGMPKERFSAEFPKEGPSILRIQQVVRGDSAAYFCASSPSGGGETQYFGPGTRLLVL.

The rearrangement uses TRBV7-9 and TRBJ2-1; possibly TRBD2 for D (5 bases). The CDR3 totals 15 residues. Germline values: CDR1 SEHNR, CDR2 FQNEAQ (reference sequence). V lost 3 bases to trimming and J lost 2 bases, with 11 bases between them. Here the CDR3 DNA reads TGTGCCAGCAGCTTTGGGAAAGCGGCCTACAATGAGCAGTTCTTC. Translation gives CASSFGKAAYNEQFF.

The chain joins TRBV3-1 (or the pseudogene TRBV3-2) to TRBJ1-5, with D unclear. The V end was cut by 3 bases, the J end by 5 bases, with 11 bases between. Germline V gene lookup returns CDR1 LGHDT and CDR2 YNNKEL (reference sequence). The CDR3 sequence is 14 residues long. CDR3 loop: CASSQSPADQPQHF. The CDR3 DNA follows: TGTGCCAGCAGCCAGAGCCCAGCGGATCAGCCCCAGCATTTT.

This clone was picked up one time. CDR3 sequence reads: CASSSGTGAMNTEAFF. CDR3 coding DNA: TGTGCCAGCAGTTCCGGGACAGGGGCCATGAACACTGAAGCTTTCTTT. This chain uses TRBV6-5 with TRBJ1-1; 10 positions agree with TRBD1. This CDR3 is built from 16 residues. Germline assignment: CDR1 MNHEY and CDR2 SVGAGI. Trimming at V came to 4 bases and at J to 0 bases, leaving 5 bases not matched to a gene.

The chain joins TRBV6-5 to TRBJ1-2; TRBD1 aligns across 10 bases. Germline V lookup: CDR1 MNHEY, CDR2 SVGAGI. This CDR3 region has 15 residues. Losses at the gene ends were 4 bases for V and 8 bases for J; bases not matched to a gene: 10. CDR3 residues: CASSSPGQGLGGYTF. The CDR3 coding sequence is TGTGCCAGCAGTTCCCCGGGACAGGGGTTAGGGGGCTACACCTTC.

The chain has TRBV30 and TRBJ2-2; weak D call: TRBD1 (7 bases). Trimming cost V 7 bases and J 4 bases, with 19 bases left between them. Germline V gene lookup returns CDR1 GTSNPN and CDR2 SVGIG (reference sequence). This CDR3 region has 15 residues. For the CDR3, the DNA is TGTGCCTCCTCCCGGCAGGGGGGTCTCACCGGGGAGCTGTTTTTT. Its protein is CASSRQGGLTGELFF.

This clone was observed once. The CDR3 DNA sequence: TGTGCCAGCAGCTTGGGGGGACTAGGGGACACAGATACGCAGTATTTT. Encoded protein: CASSLGGLGDTDTQYF. The V and J genes are TRBV5-5 and TRBJ2-3; 8 bases line up with TRBD2. This CDR3 is built from 16 residues. Trimming cost V 0 bases and J 2 bases; bases outside gene matches: 5. Germline V gives CDR1 SGHKS, CDR2 YYEKEE (reference sequence).

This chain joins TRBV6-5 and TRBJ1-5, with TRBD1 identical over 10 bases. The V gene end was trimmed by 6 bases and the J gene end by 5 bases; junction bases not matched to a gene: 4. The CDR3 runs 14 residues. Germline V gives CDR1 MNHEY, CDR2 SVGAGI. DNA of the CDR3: TGTGCCAGCAGCGTGGACAGGGGGTATCAGCCCCAGCATTTT. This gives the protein CASSVDRGYQPQHF.

This CDR3 reads CASSLFRGAEKLFF. In nucleotides, the CDR3 is TGTGCCAGCAGCTTATTCCGGGGGGCTGAAAAACTGTTTTTT. The rearrangement joins TRBV7-2 to TRBJ1-4; D is perhaps TRBD1 (6 bases). Between the trimmed V and J ends, which lost 2 bases and 7 bases, there was a span of 11 bases. This CDR3 is built from 14 residues. CDR1 and CDR2 from the germline V gene are SGHTA and FQGNSA.

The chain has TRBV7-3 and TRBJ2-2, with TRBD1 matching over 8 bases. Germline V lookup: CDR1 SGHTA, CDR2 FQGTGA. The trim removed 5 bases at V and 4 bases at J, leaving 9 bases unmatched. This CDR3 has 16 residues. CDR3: CASSPRQGRPTGELFF. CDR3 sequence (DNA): TGTGCCAGCAGCCCCCGACAGGGGCGACCCACCGGGGAGCTGTTTTTT.

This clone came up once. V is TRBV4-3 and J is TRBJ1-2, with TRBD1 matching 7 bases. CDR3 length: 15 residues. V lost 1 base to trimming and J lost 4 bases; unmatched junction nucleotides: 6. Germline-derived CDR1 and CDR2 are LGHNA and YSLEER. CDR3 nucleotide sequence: TGCGCCAGCAGCCAAGCTAGGACAGGTGGCTATGGCTACACCTTC. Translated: CASSQARTGGYGYTF.

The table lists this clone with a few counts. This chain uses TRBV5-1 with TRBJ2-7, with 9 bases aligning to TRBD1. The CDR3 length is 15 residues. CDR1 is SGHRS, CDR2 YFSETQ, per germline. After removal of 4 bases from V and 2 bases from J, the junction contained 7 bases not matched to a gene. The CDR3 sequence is CASSPGQGLTYEQYF. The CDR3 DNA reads TGCGCCAGCAGCCCGGGACAGGGACTTACCTACGAGCAGTACTTC.

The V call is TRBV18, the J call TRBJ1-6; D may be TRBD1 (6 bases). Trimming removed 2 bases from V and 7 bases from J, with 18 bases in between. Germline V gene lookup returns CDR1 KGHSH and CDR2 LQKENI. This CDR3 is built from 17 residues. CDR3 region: CASSPFAGAVRNSPLHF. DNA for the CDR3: TGTGCCAGCTCACCATTCGCAGGGGCGGTTCGCAATTCACCCCTCCACTTT.

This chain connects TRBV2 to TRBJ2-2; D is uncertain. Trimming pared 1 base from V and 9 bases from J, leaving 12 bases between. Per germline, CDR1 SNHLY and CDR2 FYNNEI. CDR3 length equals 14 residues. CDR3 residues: CASSEGPLPRELFF. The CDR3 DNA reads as TGTGCCAGCAGTGAAGGTCCGCTACCGAGGGAGCTGTTTTTT. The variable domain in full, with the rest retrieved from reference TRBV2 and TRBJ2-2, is EPEVTQTPSHQVTQMGQEVILRCVPISNHLYFYWYRQILGQKVEFLVSFYNNEISEKSEIFDDQFSVERPDGSNFTLKIRSTKLEDSAMYFCASSEGPLPRELFFGEGSRLTVL.

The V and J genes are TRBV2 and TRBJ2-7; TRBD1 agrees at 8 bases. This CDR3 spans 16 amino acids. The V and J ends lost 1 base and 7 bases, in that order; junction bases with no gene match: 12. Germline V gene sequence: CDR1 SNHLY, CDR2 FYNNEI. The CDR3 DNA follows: TGTGCCAGCAGTGAAGTGGTCGGGCAGGGGGCTGGTGAGCAGTACTTC. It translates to CASSEVVGQGAGEQYF.

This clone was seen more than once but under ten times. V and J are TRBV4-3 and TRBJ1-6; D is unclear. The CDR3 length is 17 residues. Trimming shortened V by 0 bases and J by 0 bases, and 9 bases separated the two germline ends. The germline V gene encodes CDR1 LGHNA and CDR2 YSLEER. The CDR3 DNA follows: TGCGCCAGCAGCCAAGATCCTGGCCTCTCCTATAATTCACCCCTCCACTTT. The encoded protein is CASSQDPGLSYNSPLHF.

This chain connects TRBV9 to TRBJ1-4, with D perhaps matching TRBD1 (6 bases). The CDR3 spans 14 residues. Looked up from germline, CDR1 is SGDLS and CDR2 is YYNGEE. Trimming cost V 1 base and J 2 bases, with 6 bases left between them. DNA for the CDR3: TGTGCCAGCAGCGTACAGGGGACTAATGAAAAACTGTTTTTT. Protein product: CASSVQGTNEKLFF.

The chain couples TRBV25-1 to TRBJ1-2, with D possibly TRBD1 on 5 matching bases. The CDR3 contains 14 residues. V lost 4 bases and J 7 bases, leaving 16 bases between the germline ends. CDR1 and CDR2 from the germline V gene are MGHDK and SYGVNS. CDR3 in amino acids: CASSATGPMRGYTF. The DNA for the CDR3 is TGTGCCAGCAGTGCCACAGGACCTATGCGTGGCTACACCTTC.

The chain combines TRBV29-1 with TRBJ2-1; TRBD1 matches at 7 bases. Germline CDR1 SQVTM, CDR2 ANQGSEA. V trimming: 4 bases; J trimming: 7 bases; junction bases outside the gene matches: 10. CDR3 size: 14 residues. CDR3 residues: CSVVGTVGRNEQFF. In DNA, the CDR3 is TGCAGCGTTGTAGGGACAGTGGGTAGGAATGAGCAGTTCTTC.

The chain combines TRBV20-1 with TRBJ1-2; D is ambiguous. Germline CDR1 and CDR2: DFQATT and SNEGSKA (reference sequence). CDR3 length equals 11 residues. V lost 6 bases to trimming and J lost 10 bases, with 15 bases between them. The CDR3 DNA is TGCAGTGCGTACGACCAGGATCTCTACACCTTC. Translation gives CSAYDQDLYTF.

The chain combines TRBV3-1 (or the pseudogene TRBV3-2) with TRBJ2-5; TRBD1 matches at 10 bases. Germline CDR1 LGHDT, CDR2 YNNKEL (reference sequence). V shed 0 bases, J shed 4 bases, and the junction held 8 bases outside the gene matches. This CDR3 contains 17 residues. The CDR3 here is CASSQDTWTGGRETQYF. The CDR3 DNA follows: TGTGCCAGCAGCCAAGACACCTGGACAGGGGGACGAGAGACCCAGTACTTC.

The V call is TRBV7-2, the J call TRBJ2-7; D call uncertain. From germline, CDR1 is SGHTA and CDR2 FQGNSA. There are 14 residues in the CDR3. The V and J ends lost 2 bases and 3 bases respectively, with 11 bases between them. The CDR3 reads CASSLMGGDYEQYF. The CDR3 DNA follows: TGTGCCAGCAGCTTAATGGGTGGAGACTACGAGCAGTACTTC.

The CDR3 sequence: CASSIRRFYEQYF. The DNA of the CDR3 is TGTGCCAGTAGTATACGGCGGTTCTACGAGCAGTACTTC. V gene TRBV19 combines with J gene TRBJ2-7; no clear D. Trimming left V 2 bases short and J 3 bases short, with 8 bases between. Per germline, CDR1 LNHDA and CDR2 SQIVND (reference sequence). The CDR3 spans 13 residues.

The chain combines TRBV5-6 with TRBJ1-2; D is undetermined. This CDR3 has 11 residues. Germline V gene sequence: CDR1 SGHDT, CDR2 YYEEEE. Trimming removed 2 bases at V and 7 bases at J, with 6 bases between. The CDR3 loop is CASSFVGGYTF. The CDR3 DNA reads TGTGCCAGCAGCTTTGTCGGTGGCTACACCTTC.

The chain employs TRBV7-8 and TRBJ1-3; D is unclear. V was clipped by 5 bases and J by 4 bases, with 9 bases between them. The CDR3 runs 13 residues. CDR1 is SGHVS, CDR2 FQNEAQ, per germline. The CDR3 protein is CASSPRWGNTIYF. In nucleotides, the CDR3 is TGTGCCAGCAGCCCGAGATGGGGAAACACCATATATTTT.

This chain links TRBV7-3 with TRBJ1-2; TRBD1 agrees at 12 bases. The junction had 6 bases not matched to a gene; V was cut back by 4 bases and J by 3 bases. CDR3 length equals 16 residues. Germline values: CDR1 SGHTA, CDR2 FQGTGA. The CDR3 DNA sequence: TGTGCCAGCAGCTCCTCCGGGACAGGGGGCGACTATGGCTACACCTTC. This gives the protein CASSSSGTGGDYGYTF.

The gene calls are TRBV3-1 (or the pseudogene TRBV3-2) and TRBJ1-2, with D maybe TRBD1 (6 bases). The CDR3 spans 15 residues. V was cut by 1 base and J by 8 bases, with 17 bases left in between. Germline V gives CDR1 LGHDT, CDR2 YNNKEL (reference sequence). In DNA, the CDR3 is TGTGCCAGCAGCCAAGTTGGGGGGGCGCCGGGAGGCTACACCTTC. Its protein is CASSQVGGAPGGYTF.